These T cell receptor beta chains were read from a single sample in a study of a mutant IDH1 vaccine in newly diagnosed glioma. Clones were sequenced by immunoSEQ multiplex PCR, and TCRdb holds only the in-frame ones, with some missing. Seen here are about 29,000 clones, roughly 82% observed once, and the top ten hold around 7.6%. The antigens of these receptors remain unknown. The specimen comprised PBMCs, sampled from a glioma patient whose treatment included an IDH1 peptide vaccine. Receptor source: a man between 45 and 60 years old with glioma. The CDR3 runs from the conserved cysteine through the conserved F or W. The order of the fields is J gene, clone size, V gene, D gene, CDR3 protein, CDR3 DNA. The D gene is left open where the match is weak. Some rows mark clone size as missing; the rest say once, few, many or name a class of expanded clone.

TRBJ2-6,-,TRBV19,-,CATDSGESHSGANVLTF,TGTGCCACCGATTCCGGGGAATCGCACTCTGGGGCCAACGTCCTGACTTTC
TRBJ2-7,once,TRBV6-1,TRBD1,CASSELNRGIDDEQYF,TGTGCCAGCAGTGAACTGAACAGGGGGATTGATGACGAGCAGTACTTC
TRBJ2-3,few,TRBV4-1,-,CASSPPTDTQYF,TGCGCCAGCAGCCCGCCCACAGATACGCAGTATTTT
TRBJ2-2,few,TRBV6-4,TRBD2,CASSITLAGEVGELFF,TGTGCCAGCAGCATTACCCTAGCGGGAGAGGTCGGGGAGCTGTTTTTT
TRBJ1-5,-,TRBV6-1,-,CASRGPNQPQHF,TGTGCCAGCAGGGGCCCTAATCAGCCCCAGCATTTT
TRBJ1-1,-,TRBV11-3,TRBD1,CASSLGGRQGSYAFF,TGTGCCAGCAGCTTAGGTGGTCGACAGGGATCGTATGCTTTCTTT
TRBJ2-1,-,TRBV15,-,CATSRADQAPREGQFF,TGTGCCACCAGCAGAGCCGACCAGGCCCCTAGAGAAGGGCAGTTCTTC
TRBJ1-2,few,TRBV9,-,CASSGVSLGYTF,TGTGCCAGCAGCGGGGTCAGCCTTGGCTACACCTTC
TRBJ2-4,-,TRBV23-1,-,CASRVVNLPYF,TGCGCCAGCAGAGTGGTCAATCTCCCGTACTTC
TRBJ1-5,-,TRBV19,-,CATQGGTRNQPQHF,TGTGCCACCCAGGGCGGGACTCGCAATCAGCCCCAGCATTTT
TRBJ2-1,-,TRBV6-1,-,CASSRAEAAYNEQFF,TGTGCCAGCAGTCGGGCGGAGGCGGCCTACAATGAGCAGTTCTTC
TRBJ2-5,-,TRBV11-3,TRBD2,CASSFTSGEETQYF,TGTGCCAGCAGTTTCACTAGCGGGGAAGAGACCCAGTACTTC
TRBJ2-2,-,TRBV19,-,CASSIGGELFF,TGTGCCAGTAGTATAGGCGGGGAGCTGTTTTTT
TRBJ1-1,-,TRBV7-8,-,CASSSDSDTEAFF,TGTGCCAGCAGCTCGGACAGTGACACTGAAGCTTTCTTT
TRBJ1-1,-,TRBV27,-,CASRYIDGGNTEAFF,TGTGCCAGCAGATATATCGACGGGGGGAACACTGAAGCTTTCTTT
TRBJ2-7,-,TRBV5-6,-,CASSLVDRKRGEQYF,TGTGCCAGCAGCTTGGTGGACCGTAAACGAGGCGAGCAGTACTTC
TRBJ2-7,-,TRBV5-6,-,CASSSGDPYYEQYF,TGTGCCAGCAGCTCAGGGGACCCATACTACGAGCAGTACTTC
TRBJ1-1,-,TRBV25-1,-,CASSAKRTAGTEAFF,TGTGCCAGCAGTGCAAAGAGGACGGCGGGCACTGAAGCTTTCTTT
TRBJ2-7,-,TRBV4-3,TRBD2,CASSQEALAGGEQYF,TGCGCCAGCAGCCAAGAGGCATTAGCGGGGGGAGAGCAGTACTTC
TRBJ1-2,-,TRBV7-2,-,CAIREGAAYTF,TGTGCCATCCGCGAGGGAGCGGCCTACACCTTC
TRBJ2-1,-,TRBV29-1,-,CSVESEGADNEQFF,TGCAGCGTTGAATCGGAGGGGGCTGACAATGAGCAGTTCTTC
TRBJ1-2,-,TRBV11-3,-,CASSLVADGYTF,TGTGCCAGCAGCTTGGTGGCGGATGGCTACACCTTC
TRBJ1-2,-,TRBV30,-,CACPRGGQTFYGYTF,TGTGCCTGCCCAAGGGGGGGTCAGACCTTCTATGGCTACACCTTC
TRBJ2-7,-,TRBV9,TRBD1,CASSATGTGAYEQYF,TGTGCCAGCAGCGCCACAGGGACAGGGGCCTACGAGCAGTACTTC
TRBJ2-2,-,TRBV5-1,-,CASSFSVTGELFF,TGCGCCAGCAGCTTCAGTGTAACCGGGGAGCTGTTTTTT
TRBJ2-7,-,TRBV6-5,-,CASSFGGLLGYEQYF,TGTGCCAGCAGTTTCGGGGGCCTTCTTGGATACGAGCAGTACTTC
TRBJ1-4,-,TRBV6-6,-,CASGQGFATNEKLFF,TGTGCCAGCGGGCAGGGGTTTGCAACTAATGAAAAACTGTTTTTT
TRBJ1-4,-,TRBV30,-,CATKGATNEKLFF,TGTGCCACCAAGGGGGCAACTAATGAAAAACTGTTTTTT
TRBJ1-3,-,TRBV5-1,TRBD1,CASQRGQGAGNTIYF,TGCGCCAGCCAGCGGGGACAGGGGGCAGGAAACACCATATATTTT
TRBJ1-5,-,TRBV29-1,-,CSVAQGGQPQHF,TGCAGCGTTGCCCAAGGAGGGCAGCCCCAGCATTTT
TRBJ1-1,-,TRBV11-2,TRBD1,CASSQPGQGASEAFF,TGTGCCAGCAGCCAACCGGGACAGGGGGCATCTGAAGCTTTCTTT
TRBJ1-2,-,TRBV11-2,-,CASSLAEGYGYTF,TGTGCCAGCAGCTTAGCCGAGGGCTATGGCTACACCTTC
TRBJ1-2,-,TRBV29-1,-,CSVVGGEGMSYTF,TGCAGCGTTGTAGGTGGAGAGGGCATGAGCTACACCTTC
TRBJ2-7,-,TRBV27,TRBD2,CASSPPGGRAYEQYF,TGTGCCAGCAGCCCGCCAGGCGGGAGGGCCTACGAGCAGTACTTC
TRBJ1-5,-,TRBV7-2,-,CASSLNPWADSNQPQHF,TGTGCCAGCAGCTTAAACCCTTGGGCGGATAGCAATCAGCCCCAGCATTTT
TRBJ2-3,-,TRBV5-6,-,CASSLFSSTDTQYF,TGTGCCAGCAGCTTGTTCAGTAGCACAGATACGCAGTATTTT
TRBJ2-7,-,TRBV5-6,-,CASSLAGPSYEQYF,TGTGCCAGCAGCTTGGCGGGACCGTCCTACGAGCAGTACTTC
TRBJ2-3,-,TRBV6-1,-,CASSAVQADTQYF,TGTGCCAGCAGTGCGGTACAGGCAGATACGCAGTATTTT
TRBJ2-2,few,TRBV5-1,TRBD1,CASGQGDTGELFF,TGCGCCAGCGGGCAGGGGGACACCGGGGAGCTGTTTTTT
TRBJ1-5,-,TRBV6-5,-,CASSSGELNQPQHF,TGTGCCAGCAGTTCGGGGGAACTCAATCAGCCCCAGCATTTT
TRBJ2-1,once,TRBV7-7,-,CASSLQVYNEQFF,TGTGCTAGCAGCTTACAGGTTTACAATGAGCAGTTCTTC
TRBJ1-2,-,TRBV20-1,-,CSALTNYGYTF,TGCAGTGCTCTAACTAACTATGGCTACACCTTC
TRBJ2-7,-,TRBV10-3,TRBD1,CAISPETGAYEQYF,TGTGCCATCAGTCCTGAGACAGGGGCCTACGAGCAGTACTTC
TRBJ2-7,-,TRBV19,-,CASSITGSSYEQYF,TGTGCCAGTAGTATAACGGGGAGCTCCTACGAGCAGTACTTC
TRBJ2-3,-,TRBV5-1,-,CASSSDSTDTQYF,TGCGCCAGCAGCTCGGACAGTACAGATACGCAGTATTTT
TRBJ1-1,few,TRBV29-1,-,CSVDGDAFF,TGCAGCGTTGACGGGGATGCTTTCTTT
TRBJ1-2,-,TRBV5-8,-,CASSLVSWTLYYGYTF,TGTGCCAGCAGCTTGGTTAGCTGGACACTCTACTATGGCTACACCTTC
TRBJ2-2,-,TRBV28,-,CASSFRESVTGELFF,TGTGCCAGCAGTTTTAGGGAGAGTGTCACCGGGGAGCTGTTTTTT
TRBJ1-2,-,TRBV15,-,CATSLGTNYGYTF,TGTGCCACCAGCCTAGGGACCAACTATGGCTACACCTTC
TRBJ1-1,few,TRBV20-1,-,CSARENTEAFF,TGCAGTGCTAGAGAGAACACTGAAGCTTTCTTT
TRBJ1-1,-,TRBV14,-,CASSQSEFGEAFF,TGTGCCAGCAGCCAATCCGAGTTCGGTGAAGCTTTCTTT
TRBJ2-7,-,TRBV18,TRBD2,CASSPGTSGTEQYF,TGTGCCAGCTCACCAGGAACTAGCGGGACCGAGCAGTACTTC
TRBJ1-5,-,TRBV18,-,CASSRETQNQPQHF,TGTGCCAGCTCCCGTGAAACCCAGAATCAGCCCCAGCATTTT
TRBJ2-7,-,TRBV11-3,-,CASSLTIYEQYF,TGTGCCAGCAGCTTAACCATCTACGAGCAGTACTTC
TRBJ2-5,-,TRBV18,-,CASSPGSARGTQYF,TGTGCCAGCTCACCCGGGTCGGCGCGCGGGACCCAGTACTTC
TRBJ2-3,-,TRBV4-1,-,CASSQDPGPSDTQYF,TGCGCCAGCAGCCAAGATCCGGGGCCCTCAGATACGCAGTATTTT
TRBJ2-7,-,TRBV13,TRBD2,CASSLRASGIGEQYF,TGTGCCAGCAGCTTAAGGGCTAGCGGGATTGGCGAGCAGTACTTC
TRBJ2-6,-,TRBV6-5,-,CASWGYGANVLTF,TGTGCCAGTTGGGGGTATGGGGCCAACGTCCTGACTTTC
TRBJ2-3,-,TRBV7-2,-,CASSLMGSTDTQYF,TGTGCCAGCAGCTTAATGGGTAGCACAGATACGCAGTATTTT
TRBJ2-7,-,TRBV4-1,TRBD2,CASSPDLAGGSGEQYF,TGCGCCAGCAGCCCGGATCTAGCGGGGGGGTCTGGCGAGCAGTACTTC